This TCR beta chain was recorded in a study of blood T cells in healthy people across ages. The study's findings and limits: Considered underestimates were the diversity estimates obtained from one million T cells.

Per sample, no less than 5 micrograms of total RNA were extracted. This clonotype was counted between two and nine times. Antigen unknown. It was with a sample-barcoded 5' primer and a J-beta primer mix that a second PCR of roughly 7 to 12 cycles was run. Every cDNA molecule carried a tag from a template-switch adaptor bearing 12 random nucleotides. TCRdb recomputed calls from the 5' RACE reads with MiXCR, one row per CDR3 protein. This sample has approximately 940,000 distinct CDR3 sequences, with roughly 48% found just once. The CDR3 spans 12 residues. Unmatched junction bases numbered 3, after V lost 5 bases and J lost 8 bases. Per the germline V gene, CDR1 is GTSNPN and CDR2 is SVGIG (reference sequence).

This clonotype was sampled from a man aged 30 to 39 in good health. This rearrangement joins TRBV30 to TRBJ2-1; 10 positions match TRBD1. Sequenced: blood. The CDR3 DNA reads as TGTGCCTGGGCCGACAGGGGGCATGAGCAGTTCTTC. Its translation is CAWADRGHEQFF.